This T cell receptor beta chain was found in a study of T cell responses to AZD1222 COVID-19 vaccine. Overall study findings and caveats: Donors were mostly white British, more females; clonal diversity possibly underestimated.

For this clone: Its antigen is unknown.

Germline CDR1 reads SGHRS; CDR2 reads YFSETQ. The CDR3 has 15 residues. With 1 base removed from V and 1 base from J, the gap between germline ends came to 11 bases. Sequencing used immunoSEQ multiplex PCR; TCRdb keeps in-frame clones, though not all of them. This table holds about 83,000 clones, roughly 85% found once. The TCR originated in an adult who received the AZD1222 COVID-19 vaccine. V usage is TRBV5-1 and J usage is TRBJ1-1; D ambiguous. Sequenced here: peripheral blood, sampled 28 days after the second AZD1222 dose. Written as DNA, the CDR3 is TGCGCCAGCAGCTTGTACGGTGCAGGGAACACTGAAGCTTTCTTT. It encodes CASSLYGAGNTEAFF.